One and the same sample provided the 8 T cell receptor beta chains below, sequenced in a study of blood T cell repertoires in COVID-19. Assay: immunoSEQ multiplex PCR; the TCRdb copy retains only in-frame clones and omits some. The sample consists of some 210,000 clones, roughly 88% of them appearing once. Sequenced: peripheral blood. The receptors here all came from a woman in her thirties or forties who had recovered from COVID-19.

V usage is TRBV6-5 and J usage is TRBJ2-3; 12 nucleotides agree with TRBD2. V was pared by 6 bases and J by 4 bases, with 5 bases of the junction left unmatched. In germline, CDR1 is MNHEY, CDR2 SVGAGI. This CDR3 is 15 amino acids long. The DNA of the CDR3 is TGTGCCAGCAGATCCCTAGCGGGAGGGCCAGATACGCAGTATTTT. This gives the protein CASRSLAGGPDTQYF.

This clone was seen a handful of times. The chain combines TRBV7-9 with TRBJ2-5, with D tentatively TRBD2 (6 bases). V dropped 5 bases and J dropped 2 bases, with 15 bases sitting between them. Looked up from germline, CDR1 is SEHNR and CDR2 is FQNEAQ (reference sequence). This CDR3 is 15 amino acids long. The CDR3 spells CASSPGVGQQETQYF. The CDR3 nucleotides are TGTGCCAGCAGCCCGGGGGTGGGGCAGCAAGAGACCCAGTACTTC.

This CDR3 is CAWTTGTGNQPQHF. Written as DNA, the CDR3 is TGTGCCTGGACGACCGGGACAGGGAATCAGCCCCAGCATTTT. V gene TRBV30 combines with J gene TRBJ1-5; 9 nucleotides agree with TRBD1. The CDR3 covers 14 residues. The germline V gene encodes CDR1 GTSNPN and CDR2 SVGIG (reference sequence). With 4 bases clipped from V and 4 bases from J, the junction kept 5 bases outside the gene matches.

The J gene is TRBJ1-1, the V gene TRBV5-1, with 10 bases fitting TRBD1. Germline assignment: CDR1 SGHRS and CDR2 YFSETQ. The CDR3 runs 14 residues. Trimming cost V 2 bases and J 3 bases; bases outside gene matches: 1. The CDR3 protein is CASSFGQGDTEAFF. Written as DNA, the CDR3 is TGCGCCAGCAGCTTCGGACAGGGGGACACTGAAGCTTTCTTT.

The chain joins TRBV4-3 to TRBJ1-1; D is perhaps TRBD1 (5 bases). This CDR3 region has 16 residues. V was cut by 3 bases and J by 1 base, with 15 bases left in between. The germline V gene has CDR1 LGHNA and CDR2 YSLEER. For the CDR3, the DNA is TGCGCCAGCAGCCAGTCTCGTTCAGGGTGGAACACTGAAGCTTTCTTT. Translation gives CASSQSRSGWNTEAFF.

This sequence joins TRBV27 and TRBJ2-1; 7 bases map to TRBD2. CDR3 length equals 16 residues. V was pared by 8 bases and J by 2 bases, with 12 bases of the junction left unmatched. Germline CDR1 MNHEY, CDR2 SMNVEV (reference sequence). For the CDR3, the DNA is TGTGCCAGCGGATCCCTGGGGCTAGCGGCCTACAATGAGCAGTTCTTC. As protein: CASGSLGLAAYNEQFF.

This chain connects TRBV5-1 to TRBJ2-5; 9 bases match TRBD2. V lost 3 bases and J lost 4; bases outside the gene matches: 19. Germline CDR1 SGHRS, CDR2 YFSETQ. This CDR3 contains 19 residues. For the CDR3, the DNA is TGCGCCAGCAGCTCTACGGGCCATTTAGCGGGAGATCGGGGAGAGACCCAGTACTTC. Protein product: CASSSTGHLAGDRGETQYF.

The V and J genes are TRBV27 and TRBJ2-4, with 12 bases lining up with TRBD1. CDR1 and CDR2 from the germline V gene are MNHEY and SMNVEV (reference sequence). CDR3 size: 18 residues. V trimming: 1 base; J trimming: 1 base; junction bases outside the gene matches: 5. This CDR3 is CASSLWGTGGLAKNIQYF. CDR3 nucleotide sequence: TGTGCCAGCAGTTTATGGGGGACAGGGGGCTTGGCCAAAAACATTCAGTACTTC.